A selection of T cell receptor beta chains follows, all from one sample in a study of T cells and Merkel cell carcinoma outcomes. TCRdb's table, derived via immunoSEQ multiplex PCR, lists solely in-frame clones and lacks some. The data hold about 9,200 clones, with around 84% observed a single time. The sample consisted of tumor tissue from Merkel cell carcinoma. The receptors originated from a human donor with Merkel cell carcinoma. Both conserved end residues are trimmed from each CDR3.

v_gene	j_gene	CDR3aa
TRBV18	TRBJ2-3	ASSEGAVTDTQY
TRBV27	TRBJ2-3	ASTLRVTGGSTDTQY
TRBV5-1	TRBJ2-1	ASRSGDREQF
TRBV7-9	TRBJ1-6	ASSRRDFNSPLH
TRBV4-3	TRBJ1-2	ANSQDLGDGYT
TRBV6-1	TRBJ1-1	ANAPALGHNSEAF
TRBV7-7	TRBJ2-2	GVRDTGELF
TRBV6-9	TRBJ2-1	ASTRGRGERNEQF
TRBV18	TRBJ1-2	ASSLGTDNYGYT
TRBV5-1	TRBJ2-3	ASSLDRVADTQY
TRBV2	TRBJ1-5	ASRGGPNQPQH
TRBV27	TRBJ2-1	ASSDLLAGGFEQF
TRBV18	TRBJ1-6	TSSTQNSPLH
TRBV14	TRBJ1-5	ASSRKSNQPQH
TRBV7-2	TRBJ2-3	ASSLDGGKTDTQY
TRBV5-5	TRBJ2-7	ASSSSGLAAYEQY
TRBV4-1	TRBJ2-7	ASSLGGTGNHEQY
TRBV6-5	TRBJ1-6	ASSYRADSPLH
TRBV7-9	TRBJ1-2	ASSSRRGLNYGYT
TRBV19	TRBJ2-2	ASSGRGYTGELF
TRBV6-5	TRBJ1-5	ASGLRDNQPQH
TRBV7-9	TRBJ1-1	ASSAGTGGNTEAF
TRBV7-9	TRBJ2-6	ASFGVGLSGANVLT
TRBV2	TRBJ2-5	ASSDLFTSGETQY
TRBV19	TRBJ1-4	ASSTGDQEKLF
TRBV7-9	TRBJ2-7	ASSSGFGEQY
TRBV7-2	TRBJ2-5	ASSVSGGAGETQY
TRBV18	TRBJ1-6	ASSPQGETPLH
TRBV5-4	TRBJ1-1	ASRRQGNTEAF
TRBV11-1	TRBJ1-2	ASSFVDGNYGYT
TRBV6-6	TRBJ1-4	ASSYLGANEKLF
TRBV4-1	TRBJ2-7	ASSQQTGGAFEQY
TRBV5-1	TRBJ1-3	ASSWDDSSGNTIY
TRBV9	TRBJ1-1	ASSSPRTEAF
TRBV10-2	TRBJ2-2	ASEAGANTGELF
TRBV5-4	TRBJ2-2	ASSLPSLWSNTGELF
TRBV13	TRBJ1-5	ASSPGGGNQPQH
TRBV12-5	TRBJ2-5	ASQETQY
TRBV11-1	TRBJ2-6	ASGPGGTGGFGANVLT
TRBV29-1	TRBJ2-7	SVTGTGPYEQY
TRBV5-1	TRBJ2-1	ASSLAGGYSYNEQF
TRBV2	TRBJ1-5	ASSDGSNQPQH
TRBV7-2	TRBJ1-4	ASSSGTRLF
TRBV5-1	TRBJ2-3	ASSLGLAGPTDTQY
TRBV5-1	TRBJ2-7	ASSLGTAGTWDEQY
TRBV25-1	TRBJ2-3	ASSEHPTDTQY
TRBV11-3	TRBJ2-5	ASSPGTSGGARRETQY
TRBV18	TRBJ1-2	ASSPPLRTGYT
TRBV7-9	TRBJ1-1	ASGLQTGWTEAF
TRBV28	TRBJ1-5	ASRIQGAGQPQH